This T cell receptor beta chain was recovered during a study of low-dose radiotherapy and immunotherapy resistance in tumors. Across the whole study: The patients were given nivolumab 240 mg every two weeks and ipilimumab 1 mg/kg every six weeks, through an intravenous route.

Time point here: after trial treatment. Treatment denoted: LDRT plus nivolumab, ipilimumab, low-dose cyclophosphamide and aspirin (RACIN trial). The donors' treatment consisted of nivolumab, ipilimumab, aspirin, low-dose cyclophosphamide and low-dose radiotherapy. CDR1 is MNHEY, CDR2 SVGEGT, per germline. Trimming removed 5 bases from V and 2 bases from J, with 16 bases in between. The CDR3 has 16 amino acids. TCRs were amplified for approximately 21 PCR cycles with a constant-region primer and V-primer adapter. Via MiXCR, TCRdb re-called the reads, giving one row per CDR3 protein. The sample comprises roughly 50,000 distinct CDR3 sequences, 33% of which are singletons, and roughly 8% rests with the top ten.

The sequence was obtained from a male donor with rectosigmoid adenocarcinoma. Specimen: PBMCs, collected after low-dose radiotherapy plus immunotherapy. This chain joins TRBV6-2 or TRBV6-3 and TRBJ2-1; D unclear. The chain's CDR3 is CASSEPIVSPYNEQFF. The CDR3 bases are TGTGCCAGCAGTGAACCGATAGTCAGCCCCTACAATGAGCAGTTCTTC.